This T cell receptor (beta chain) comes out of a study of metastatic and nonmetastatic thyroid tumors. About the study: Comparative analysis of repertoires was undertaken across blood and tumor or nodule tissue obtained from malignant and benign thyroid patients.

Every patient underwent thyroid surgery untreated. This clone is deemed medium-sized. The sample has other DNA sequences that encode this CDR3 too. Per the original data handling: A distant-metastasis classifier for papillary thyroid cancer was built using CDR3 differences across clinicopathological groups. Via MiXCR, TCRdb re-called the PCR reads. For this entry, the V and J calls and clone size follow TCRdb and not the study's own pipeline. The sample lists around 21,000 clones, about 23% occurring once. V gave up 5 bases and J gave up 3 bases; unmatched junction bases: 5. The CDR3 is 15 amino acids. Germline CDR1 is SGHAT and CDR2 is FQNNGV.

V gene TRBV11-2 combines with J gene TRBJ2-7; 12 nucleotides align to TRBD2. This receptor was taken from a male donor with papillary thyroid cancer or a benign thyroid nodule (not recorded which). Some clones in this sample may be carry-over from other donors' samples. Material for sequencing was tumor tissue. The chain's CDR3 is CASSPRLAGVYEQYF. The CDR3, as DNA: TGTGCCAGCAGCCCAAGACTAGCGGGAGTCTACGAGCAGTACTTC.